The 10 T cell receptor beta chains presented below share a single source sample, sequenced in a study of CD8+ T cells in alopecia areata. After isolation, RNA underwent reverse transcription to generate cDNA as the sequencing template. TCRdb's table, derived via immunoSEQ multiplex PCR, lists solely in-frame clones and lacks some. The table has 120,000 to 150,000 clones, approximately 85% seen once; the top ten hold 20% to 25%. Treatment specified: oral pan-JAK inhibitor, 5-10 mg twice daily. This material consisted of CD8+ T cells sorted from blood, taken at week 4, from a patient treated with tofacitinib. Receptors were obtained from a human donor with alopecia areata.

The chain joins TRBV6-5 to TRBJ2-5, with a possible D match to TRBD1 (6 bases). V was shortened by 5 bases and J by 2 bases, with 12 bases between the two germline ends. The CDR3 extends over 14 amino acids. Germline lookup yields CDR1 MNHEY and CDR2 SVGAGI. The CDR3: CASSLQGWQETQYF. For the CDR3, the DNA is TGTGCCAGCAGTCTCCAGGGGTGGCAAGAGACCCAGTACTTC.

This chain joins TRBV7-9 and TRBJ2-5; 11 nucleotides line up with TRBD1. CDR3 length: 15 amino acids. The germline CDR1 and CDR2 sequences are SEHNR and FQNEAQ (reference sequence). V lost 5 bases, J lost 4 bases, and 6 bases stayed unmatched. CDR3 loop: CASSPGQGVGETQYF. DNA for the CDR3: TGTGCCAGCAGCCCGGGACAGGGGGTAGGAGAGACCCAGTACTTC. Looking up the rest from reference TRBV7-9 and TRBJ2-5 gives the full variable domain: DTGVSQNPRHKITKRGQNVTFRCDPISEHNRLYWYRQTLGQGPEFLTYFQNEAQLEKSRLLSDRFSAERPKGSFSTLEIQRTEQGDSAMYLCASSPGQGVGETQYFGPGTRLLVL.

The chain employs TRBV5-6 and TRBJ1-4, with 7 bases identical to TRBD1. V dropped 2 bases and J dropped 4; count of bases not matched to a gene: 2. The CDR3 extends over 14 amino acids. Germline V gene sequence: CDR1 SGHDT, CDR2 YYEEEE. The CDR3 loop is CASSFGQDNEKLFF. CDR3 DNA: TGTGCCAGCAGCTTCGGACAGGATAATGAAAAACTGTTTTTT.

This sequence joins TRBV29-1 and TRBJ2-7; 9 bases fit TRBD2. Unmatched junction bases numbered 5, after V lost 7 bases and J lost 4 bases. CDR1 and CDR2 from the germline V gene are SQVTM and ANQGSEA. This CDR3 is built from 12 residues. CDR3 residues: CSARGGLYEQYF. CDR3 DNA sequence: TGCAGCGCGCGGGGGGGCCTTTACGAGCAGTACTTC.

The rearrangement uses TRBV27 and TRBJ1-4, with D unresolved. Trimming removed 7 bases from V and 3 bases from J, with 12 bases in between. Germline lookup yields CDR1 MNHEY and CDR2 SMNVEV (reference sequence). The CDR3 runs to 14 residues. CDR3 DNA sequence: TGTGCCAGCACCACCCTAGGAGCTAATGAAAAACTGTTTTTT. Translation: CASTTLGANEKLFF. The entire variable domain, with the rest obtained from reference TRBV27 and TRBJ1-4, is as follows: EAQVTQNPRYLITVTGKKLTVTCSQNMNHEYMSWYRQDPGLGLRQIYYSMNVEVTDKGDVPEGYKVSRKEKRNFPLILESPSPNQTSLYFCASTTLGANEKLFFGSGTQLSVL.

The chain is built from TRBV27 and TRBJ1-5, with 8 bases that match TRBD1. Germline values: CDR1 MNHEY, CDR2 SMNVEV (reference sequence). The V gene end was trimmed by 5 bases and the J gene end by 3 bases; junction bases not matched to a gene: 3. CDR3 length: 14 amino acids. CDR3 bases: TGTGCCAGCAGTCTGGACAGGGTCAATCAGCCCCAGCATTTT. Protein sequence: CASSLDRVNQPQHF.

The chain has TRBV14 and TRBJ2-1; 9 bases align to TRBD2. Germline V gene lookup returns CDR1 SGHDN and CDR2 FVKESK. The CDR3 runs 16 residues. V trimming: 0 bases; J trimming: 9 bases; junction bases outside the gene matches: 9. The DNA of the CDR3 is TGTGCCAGCAGCCAAGATTTTGCGGGGGGGCATGTTGAGCAGTTCTTC. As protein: CASSQDFAGGHVEQFF.

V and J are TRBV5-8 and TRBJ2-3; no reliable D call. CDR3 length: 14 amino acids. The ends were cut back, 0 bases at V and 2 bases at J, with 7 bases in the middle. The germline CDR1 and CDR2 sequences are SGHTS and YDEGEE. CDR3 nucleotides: TGTGCCAGCAGCTTGGCCCTATACACAGATACGCAGTATTTT. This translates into CASSLALYTDTQYF.

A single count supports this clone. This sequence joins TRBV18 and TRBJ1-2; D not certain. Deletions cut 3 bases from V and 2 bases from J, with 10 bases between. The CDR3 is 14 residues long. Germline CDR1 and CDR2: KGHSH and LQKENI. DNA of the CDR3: TGTGCCAGCTCACCCAGATCGGAGAACTATGGCTACACCTTC. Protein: CASSPRSENYGYTF. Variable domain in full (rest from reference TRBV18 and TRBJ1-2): NAGVMQNPRHLVRRRGQEARLRCSPMKGHSHVYWYRQLPEEGLKFMVYLQKENIIDESGMPKERFSAEFPKEGPSILRIQQVVRGDSAAYFCASSPRSENYGYTFGSGTRLTVV.

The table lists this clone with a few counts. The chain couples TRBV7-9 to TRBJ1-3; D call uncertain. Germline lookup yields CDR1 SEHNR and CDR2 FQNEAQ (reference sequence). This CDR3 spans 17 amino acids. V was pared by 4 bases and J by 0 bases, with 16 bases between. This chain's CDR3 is CASSSHRTLSSGNTIYF. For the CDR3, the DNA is TGTGCCAGCAGCTCCCATAGGACGTTAAGCTCTGGAAACACCATATATTTT.